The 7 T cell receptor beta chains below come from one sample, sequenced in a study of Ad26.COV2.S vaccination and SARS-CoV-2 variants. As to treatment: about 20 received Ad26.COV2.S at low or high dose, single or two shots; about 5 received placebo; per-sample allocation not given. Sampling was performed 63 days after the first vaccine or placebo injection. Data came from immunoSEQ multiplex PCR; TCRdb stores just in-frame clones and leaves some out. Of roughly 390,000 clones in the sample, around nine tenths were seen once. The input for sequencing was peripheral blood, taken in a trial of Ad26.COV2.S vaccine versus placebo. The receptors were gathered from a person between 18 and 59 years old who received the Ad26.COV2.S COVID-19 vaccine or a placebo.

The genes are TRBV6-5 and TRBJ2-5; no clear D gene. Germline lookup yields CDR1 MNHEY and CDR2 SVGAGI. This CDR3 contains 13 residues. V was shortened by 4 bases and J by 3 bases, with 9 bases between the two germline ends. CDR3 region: CASSSYKEETQYF. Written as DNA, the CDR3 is TGTGCCAGCAGTTCATACAAGGAAGAGACCCAGTACTTC.

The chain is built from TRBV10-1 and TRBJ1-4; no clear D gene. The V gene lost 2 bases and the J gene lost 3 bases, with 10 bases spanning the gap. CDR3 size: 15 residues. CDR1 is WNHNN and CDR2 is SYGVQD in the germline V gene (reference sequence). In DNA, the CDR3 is TGCGCCAGCAGTGAGGAGGGAACGGCTAATGAAAAACTGTTTTTT. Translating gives CASSEEGTANEKLFF.

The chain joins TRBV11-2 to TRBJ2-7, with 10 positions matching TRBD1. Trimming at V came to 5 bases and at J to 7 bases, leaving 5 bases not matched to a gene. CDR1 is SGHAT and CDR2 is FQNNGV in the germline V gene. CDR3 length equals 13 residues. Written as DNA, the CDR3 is TGTGCCAGCAGCAGACAGGGGGCGAAAGAGCAGTACTTC. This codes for CASSRQGAKEQYF.

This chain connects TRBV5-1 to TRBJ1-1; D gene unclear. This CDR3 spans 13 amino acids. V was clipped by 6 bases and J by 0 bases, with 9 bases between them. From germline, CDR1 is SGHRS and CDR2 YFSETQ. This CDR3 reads CASTLDLNTEAFF. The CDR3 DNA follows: TGCGCCAGCACCCTCGATCTGAACACTGAAGCTTTCTTT.

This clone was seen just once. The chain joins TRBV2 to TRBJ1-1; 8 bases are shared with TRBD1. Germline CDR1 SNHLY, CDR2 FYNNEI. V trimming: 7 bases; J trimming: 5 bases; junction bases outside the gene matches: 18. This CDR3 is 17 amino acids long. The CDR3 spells CASTEDRAFILGTEAFF. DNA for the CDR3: TGTGCCAGCACCGAGGACAGGGCGTTCATATTAGGGACTGAAGCTTTCTTT.

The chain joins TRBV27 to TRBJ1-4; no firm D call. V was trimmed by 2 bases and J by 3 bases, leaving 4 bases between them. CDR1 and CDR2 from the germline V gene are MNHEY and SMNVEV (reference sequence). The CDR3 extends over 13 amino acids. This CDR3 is CASSLAANEKLFF. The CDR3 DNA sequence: TGTGCCAGCAGTTTAGCGGCTAATGAAAAACTGTTTTTT.

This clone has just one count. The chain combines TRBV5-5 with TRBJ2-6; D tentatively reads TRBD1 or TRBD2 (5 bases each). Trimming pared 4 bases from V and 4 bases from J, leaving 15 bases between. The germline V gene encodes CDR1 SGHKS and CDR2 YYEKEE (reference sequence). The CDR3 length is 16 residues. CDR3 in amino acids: CASSTPGSSGANVLTF. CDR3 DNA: TGTGCCAGCAGCACGCCAGGGAGTTCCGGGGCCAACGTCCTGACTTTC.